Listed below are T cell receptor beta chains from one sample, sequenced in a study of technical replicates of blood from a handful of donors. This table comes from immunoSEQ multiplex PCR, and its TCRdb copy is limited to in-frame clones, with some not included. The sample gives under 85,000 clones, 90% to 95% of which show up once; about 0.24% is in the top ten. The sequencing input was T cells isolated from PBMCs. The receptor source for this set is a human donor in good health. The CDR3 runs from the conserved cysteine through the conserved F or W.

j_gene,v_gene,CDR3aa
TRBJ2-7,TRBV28,CASSFQNYEQYF
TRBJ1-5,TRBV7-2,CASSLGTGWQPQHF
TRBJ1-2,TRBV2,CASVAIRDSTNYGYTF
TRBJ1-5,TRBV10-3,CAISQGESNQPQHF
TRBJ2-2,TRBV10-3,CATLDSYTGELFF
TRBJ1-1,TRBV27,CASSLGSDRGNTEAFF
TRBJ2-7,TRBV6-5,CASSYSTSGGSYEQYF
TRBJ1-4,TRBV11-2,CASSLDRGNEKLFF
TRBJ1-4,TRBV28,CASSLYYRVDEKLFF
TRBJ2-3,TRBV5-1,CASSALLAGDGDTQYF
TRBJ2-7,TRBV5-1,CASSLAVAGEGSSYEQYF
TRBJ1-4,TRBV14,CASSQATQVEVWEKLFF
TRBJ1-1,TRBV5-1,CASSLGGLNTEAFF
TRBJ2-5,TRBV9,CASSTSLAGRETQYF
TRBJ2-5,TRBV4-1,CASSQGGGVETQYF
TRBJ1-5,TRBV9,CASSPTPQGSNQPQHF
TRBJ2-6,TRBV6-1,CASSDGAGGRANVLTF
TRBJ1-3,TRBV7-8,CASRRTGLSGNTIYF
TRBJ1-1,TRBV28,CASSMTGANLMNTEAFF
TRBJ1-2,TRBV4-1,CASSQDADPWGDYGYTF
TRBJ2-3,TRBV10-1,CASSEFVFDTQYF
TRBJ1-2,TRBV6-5,CASQGIYGYTF
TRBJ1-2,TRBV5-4,CASSLDRGSYGYTF
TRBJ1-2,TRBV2,CASRRQGNYGYTF
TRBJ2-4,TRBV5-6,CASRELAKNIQYF
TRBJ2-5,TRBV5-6,CASSSLRGQETQYF
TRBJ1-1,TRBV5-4,CASREGSSTEAFF
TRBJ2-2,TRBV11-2,CASSLGTENTGELFF
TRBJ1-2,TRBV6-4,CASRGGARYTF
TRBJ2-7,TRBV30,CAWRGLSYEQYF
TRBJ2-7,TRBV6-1,CASSDQSGGSSYEQYF
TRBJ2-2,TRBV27,CASSFGGTGELFF
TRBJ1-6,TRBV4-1,CASSQVGVSLTPLHF